The clone carrying this T cell receptor beta chain turned up a few times. Antigen unknown. Germline V gene data show CDR1 as SGHKS and CDR2 as YYEKEE (reference sequence). This CDR3 has 16 residues. V shed 6 bases, J shed 4 bases, and the junction held 14 bases outside the gene matches. The data are from a study of cytomegalovirus exposure and HLA in healthy donors. The study, taken as a whole, reports: A later analysis revealed that TCR association rates differed between HLA loci, peaking at DRB1 and bottoming out at HLA-C.

This PCR relied on a set of 60 Vbeta primers and 13 Jbeta primers. TCRdb's table, derived via immunoSEQ multiplex PCR, lists solely in-frame clones and lacks some. Here the sample spans under 150,000 clones, around four fifths being singletons. The sequence came from a woman in her thirties or forties in good health and CMV-seronegative. Sequencing used PBMCs. The chain combines TRBV5-5 with TRBJ2-5, with 8 bases that match TRBD1. CDR3 residues: CASKKEWSRGLETQYF. CDR3 coding DNA: TGTGCCAGCAAAAAGGAGTGGAGCAGGGGGCTAGAGACCCAGTACTTC.